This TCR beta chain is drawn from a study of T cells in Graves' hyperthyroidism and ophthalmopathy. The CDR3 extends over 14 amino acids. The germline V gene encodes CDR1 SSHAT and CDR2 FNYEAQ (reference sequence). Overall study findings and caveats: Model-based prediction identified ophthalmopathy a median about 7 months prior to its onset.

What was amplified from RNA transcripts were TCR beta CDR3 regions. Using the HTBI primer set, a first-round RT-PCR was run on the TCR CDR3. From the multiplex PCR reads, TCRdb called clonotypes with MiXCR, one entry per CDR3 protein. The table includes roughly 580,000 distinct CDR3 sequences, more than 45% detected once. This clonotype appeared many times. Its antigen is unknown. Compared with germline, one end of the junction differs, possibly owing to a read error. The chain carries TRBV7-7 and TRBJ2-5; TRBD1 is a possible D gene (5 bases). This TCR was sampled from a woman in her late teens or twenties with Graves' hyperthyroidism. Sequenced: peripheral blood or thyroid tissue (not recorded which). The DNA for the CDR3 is TGTGCTAGCACCAAGCAGGGTGTCGGGGAGACCCAGTACTTC. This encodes CASTKQGVGETQYF.